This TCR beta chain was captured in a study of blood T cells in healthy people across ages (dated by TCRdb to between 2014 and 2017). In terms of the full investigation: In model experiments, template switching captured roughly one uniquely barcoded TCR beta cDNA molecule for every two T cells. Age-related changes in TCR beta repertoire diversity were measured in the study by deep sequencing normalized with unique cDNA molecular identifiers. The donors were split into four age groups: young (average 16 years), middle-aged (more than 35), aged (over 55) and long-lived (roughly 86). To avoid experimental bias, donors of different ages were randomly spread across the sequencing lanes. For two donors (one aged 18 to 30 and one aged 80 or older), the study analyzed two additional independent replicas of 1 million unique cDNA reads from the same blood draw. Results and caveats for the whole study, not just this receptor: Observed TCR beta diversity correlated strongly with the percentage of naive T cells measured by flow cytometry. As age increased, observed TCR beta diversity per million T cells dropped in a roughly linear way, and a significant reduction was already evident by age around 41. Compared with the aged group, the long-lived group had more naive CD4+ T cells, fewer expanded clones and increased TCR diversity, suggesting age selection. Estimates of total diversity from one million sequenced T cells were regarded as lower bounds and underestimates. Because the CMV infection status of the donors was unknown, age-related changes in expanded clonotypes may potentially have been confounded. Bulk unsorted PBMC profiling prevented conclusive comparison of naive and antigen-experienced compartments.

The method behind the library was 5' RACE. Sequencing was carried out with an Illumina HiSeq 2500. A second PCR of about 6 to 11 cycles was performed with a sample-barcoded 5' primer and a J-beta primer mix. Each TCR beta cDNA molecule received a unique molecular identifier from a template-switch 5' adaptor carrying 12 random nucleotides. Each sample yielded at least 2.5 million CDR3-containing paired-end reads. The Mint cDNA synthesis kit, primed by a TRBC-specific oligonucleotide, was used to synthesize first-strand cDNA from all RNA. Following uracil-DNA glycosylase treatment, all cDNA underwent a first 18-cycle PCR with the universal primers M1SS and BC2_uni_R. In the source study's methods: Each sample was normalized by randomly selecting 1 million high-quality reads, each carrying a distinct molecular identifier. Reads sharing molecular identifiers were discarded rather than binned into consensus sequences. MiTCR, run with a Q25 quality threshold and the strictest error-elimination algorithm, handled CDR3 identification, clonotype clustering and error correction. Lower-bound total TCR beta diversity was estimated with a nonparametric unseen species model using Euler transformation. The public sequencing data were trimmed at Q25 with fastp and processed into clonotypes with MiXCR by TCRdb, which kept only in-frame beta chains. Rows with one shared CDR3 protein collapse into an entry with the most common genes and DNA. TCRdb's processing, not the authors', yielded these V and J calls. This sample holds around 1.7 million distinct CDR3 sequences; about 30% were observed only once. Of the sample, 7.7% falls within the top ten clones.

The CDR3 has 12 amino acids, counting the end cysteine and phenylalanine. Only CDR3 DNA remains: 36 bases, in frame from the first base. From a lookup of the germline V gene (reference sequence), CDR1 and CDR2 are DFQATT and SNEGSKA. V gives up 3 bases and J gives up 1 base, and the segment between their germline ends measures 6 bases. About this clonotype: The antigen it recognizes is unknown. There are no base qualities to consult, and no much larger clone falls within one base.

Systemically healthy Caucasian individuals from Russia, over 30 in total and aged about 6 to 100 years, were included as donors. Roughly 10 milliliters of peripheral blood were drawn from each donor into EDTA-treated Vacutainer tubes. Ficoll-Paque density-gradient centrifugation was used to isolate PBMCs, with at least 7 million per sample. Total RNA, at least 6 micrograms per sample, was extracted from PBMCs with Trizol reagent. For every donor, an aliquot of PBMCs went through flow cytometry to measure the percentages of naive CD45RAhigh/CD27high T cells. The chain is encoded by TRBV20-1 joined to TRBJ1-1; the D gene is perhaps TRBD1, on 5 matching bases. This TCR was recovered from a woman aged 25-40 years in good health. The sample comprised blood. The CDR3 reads CSASRGNTEAFF. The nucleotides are TGCAGTGCTAGTAGGGGGAACACTGAAGCTTTCTTT.